The 27 T cell receptor beta chains below come from one sample, sequenced in a study of blood T cells in healthy people across ages. Together with a sample-barcoded 5' primer, a J-beta primer mix was included in a second PCR lasting about 7 to 11 cycles. TCRdb re-called the 5' RACE reads with MiXCR, one entry per CDR3 protein. Here the sample spans about 640,000 distinct CDR3 sequences, around three fifths being singletons. The sample was blood. These receptors originate from a man aged 55 to 70 in good health.

This clonotype appeared a few times. The rearrangement joins TRBV2 to TRBJ2-7; 12 nucleotides align to TRBD1. With V trimmed by 9 bases and J by 5 bases, 11 bases remained unmatched. The CDR3 has 15 residues. Germline V gives CDR1 SNHLY, CDR2 FYNNEI. CDR3 residues: CASFYPGQGAHEQYF. CDR3 nucleotide sequence: TGTGCCAGTTTCTACCCGGGACAGGGGGCCCACGAGCAGTACTTC.

In its sample, this clonotype was seen once. The V and J genes are TRBV28 and TRBJ1-1; 8 positions agree with TRBD1. There are 13 residues in the CDR3. CDR1 MDHEN and CDR2 SYDVKM come from the germline V gene. J was trimmed by 4 bases and V by 8 bases; bases with no gene match: 6. For the CDR3, the DNA is TGTGCCAGCGGCCAGGGGGCGCCCACTGAAGCTTTCTTT. It yields the protein CASGQGAPTEAFF.

A single count supports this clonotype. CDR3 sequence reads: CASSPRTGGFFEQFF. In nucleotides, the CDR3 is TGTGCCAGCAGCCCCCGGACAGGGGGCTTCTTTGAGCAGTTCTTC. This chain links TRBV7-7 with TRBJ2-1, with 11 bases identical to TRBD1. Germline CDR1 and CDR2: SSHAT and FNYEAQ (reference sequence). This CDR3 is built from 15 residues. Unmatched junction bases numbered 9, after V lost 5 bases and J lost 9 bases.

V and J are TRBV7-6 and TRBJ2-3; 8 bases fit TRBD1. V lost 5 bases and J lost 4; bases outside the gene matches: 8. Germline V gives CDR1 SGHVS, CDR2 FNYEAQ. This CDR3 comprises 15 residues. The CDR3 nucleotides are TGTGCCAGCAGCCAAGCAGGGGGCATTTCAGATACGCAGTATTTT. The encoded protein is CASSQAGGISDTQYF.

The chain links TRBV5-1 to TRBJ2-1, with TRBD2 matching 9 bases. This CDR3 region has 19 residues. V trimming: 0 bases; J trimming: 1 base; junction bases outside the gene matches: 11. The V gene's germline CDR1 is SGHRS and CDR2 YFSETQ. DNA for the CDR3: TGCGCCAGCAGCTTGGTCGGCGGGGGGGACCTTCATTCCTACAATGAGCAGTTCTTC. Protein: CASSLVGGGDLHSYNEQFF.

The CDR3 reads CASSLGPPTGVPYEQYF. CDR3 DNA sequence: TGTGCCAGCAGCTTAGGACCCCCAACAGGGGTCCCCTACGAGCAGTACTTC. The J gene is TRBJ2-7, the V gene TRBV7-2; 7 bases map to TRBD1. Germline loops: CDR1 SGHTA, CDR2 FQGNSA. This CDR3 contains 17 residues. V lost 1 base and J lost 2; bases outside the gene matches: 11.

This clonotype was counted only a few times. The chain employs TRBV20-1 and TRBJ1-2; D uncertain. V lost 0 bases to trimming and J lost 4 bases, with 15 bases between them. The CDR3 has 15 amino acids. The germline CDR1 and CDR2 sequences are DFQATT and SNEGSKA (reference sequence). This chain's CDR3 is CSARDLGSETYGYTF. CDR3 in DNA: TGCAGTGCTAGAGATCTGGGGTCGGAAACCTATGGCTACACCTTC.

This clonotype has more than one count but fewer than ten. J is TRBJ2-1 and V is TRBV5-1, with TRBD2 matching 10 bases. Germline V gene data show CDR1 as SGHRS and CDR2 as YFSETQ. This CDR3 has 15 residues. Losses at the gene ends were 5 bases for V and 8 bases for J; bases not matched to a gene: 10. The CDR3 region is CASRVAGGRGYEQFF. CDR3 DNA: TGCGCCAGCAGAGTAGCGGGGGGCCGGGGTTATGAGCAGTTCTTC.

Of note for this clonotype: One end of the junction fails to match germline, which may point to a read error. This chain joins TRBV3-1 and TRBJ1-3; D uncertain. Germline-derived CDR1 and CDR2 are LGHDT and YNNKEL (reference sequence). The CDR3 covers 15 residues. The CDR3 coding sequence is TGTGCCAGCAGCCACTACAGAGACTCTGGAAATACCATATATTTT. Protein product: CASSHYRDSGNTIYF.

This sequence joins TRBV3-1 and TRBJ2-5; D possibly uses TRBD1 or TRBD2 (5 bases each). With 3 bases removed from V and 3 bases from J, the gap between germline ends came to 11 bases. This CDR3 has 14 amino acids. CDR1 is LGHDT, CDR2 YNNKEL, per germline (reference sequence). CDR3 in DNA: TGTGCCAGCAGCCACAGGGACGGTAAAGAGACCCAGTACTTC. Amino acids: CASSHRDGKETQYF.

The table lists this clonotype with a few counts. The chain joins TRBV9 to TRBJ2-5, with D unresolved. CDR3 length: 12 amino acids. V dropped 4 bases and J dropped 5 bases, with 9 bases sitting between them. Germline values: CDR1 SGDLS, CDR2 YYNGEE. CDR3 sequence reads: CASSRPFETQYF. The CDR3 coding sequence is TGTGCCAGCAGCAGGCCTTTTGAGACCCAGTACTTC.

J is TRBJ1-5 and V is TRBV12-3 or TRBV12-4; D not certain. This CDR3 has 15 residues. V was clipped by 5 bases and J by 0 bases, with 11 bases between them. The CDR3 DNA reads TGTGCCAGCAGTGCTGAGAGGATTAGCAATCAGCCCCAGCATTTT. Protein product: CASSAERISNQPQHF.

There are a few counts of this clonotype. The chain carries TRBV21-1 and TRBJ2-5. TRBV21-1 is noted as a pseudogene. The CDR3 contains 14 residues. The DNA of the CDR3 is TGTGCCAGCAGCAGTCTCGCCTCGGGAGAGACCCAGTACTTC. Amino acid sequence: CASSSLASGETQYF.

V is TRBV7-2 and J is TRBJ2-2; D gene ambiguous. Trimming removed 4 bases at V and 0 bases at J, with 15 bases between. CDR1 is SGHTA, CDR2 FQGNSA, per germline. This CDR3 is 17 amino acids long. CDR3 sequence (DNA): TGTGCCAGCAGCTCGTTTCAGCCCCACGCGAACACCGGGGAGCTGTTTTTT. Encoded protein: CASSSFQPHANTGELFF.

The chain uses TRBV28 and TRBJ1-5; no clear D gene. V shed 7 bases and J shed 5 bases, with 15 bases lying between them. Germline values: CDR1 MDHEN, CDR2 SYDVKM. This CDR3 contains 14 residues. In nucleotides, the CDR3 is TGTGCCAGCACCAGGCCCCCTGTCTATCAGCCCCAGCATTTT. It translates to CASTRPPVYQPQHF.

This clonotype appeared a few times. The rearrangement joins TRBV21-1 to TRBJ1-2. TRBV21-1 is classified as a pseudogene. CDR3 length: 13 residues. CDR3 nucleotides: TGTGCCAGCAGCAAAGCGGGTTATTATGGCTACACCTTC. It encodes CASSKAGYYGYTF.

The chain combines TRBV5-1 with TRBJ2-1; 7 positions agree with TRBD1. The CDR3 length is 14 residues. J was trimmed by 4 bases and V by 2 bases; bases with no gene match: 3. Germline V gene sequence: CDR1 SGHRS, CDR2 YFSETQ. The CDR3 reads CASSFGQEYNEQFF. The CDR3 coding sequence is TGCGCCAGCAGCTTTGGACAGGAGTACAATGAGCAGTTCTTC.

The J gene is TRBJ2-7, the V gene TRBV6-5, with D perhaps matching TRBD2 (6 bases). The germline gives CDR1 MNHEY, CDR2 SVGAGI. Trimming pared 5 bases from V and 0 bases from J, leaving 14 bases between. This CDR3 contains 15 residues. CDR3 protein: CASSPGGPSSYEQYF. The CDR3 region has the DNA TGTGCCAGCAGTCCCGGGGGACCTAGCTCCTACGAGCAGTACTTC.

This sequence joins TRBV20-1 and TRBJ2-1; 10 positions agree with TRBD1. In germline, CDR1 is DFQATT, CDR2 SNEGSKA (reference sequence). The CDR3 covers 18 residues. The junction had 13 bases not matched to a gene; V was cut back by 1 base and J by 4 bases. CDR3: CSARAHAFDRGLYNEQFF. The CDR3 bases are TGCAGTGCTAGAGCGCACGCCTTCGACAGGGGGCTATACAATGAGCAGTTCTTC.

CDR3 DNA: TGTGCCAGCACCGATGTGGCTAGCGGGAACTACGAGCAGTACTTC. It translates to CASTDVASGNYEQYF. V gene TRBV12-3 or TRBV12-4 combines with J gene TRBJ2-7; 9 nucleotides match TRBD2. The length of the CDR3 is 15 residues. V dropped 7 bases and J dropped 3; count of bases not matched to a gene: 10.

V gene TRBV11-2 combines with J gene TRBJ2-7; D remains unclear. Germline CDR1 and CDR2: SGHAT and FQNNGV. The CDR3 is 15 residues long. Trimming left V 1 base short and J 2 bases short, with 12 bases between. CDR3 in amino acids: CASSLVIGATYEQYF. Here the CDR3 DNA reads TGTGCCAGCAGCTTAGTCATAGGCGCTACCTACGAGCAGTACTTC. The complete variable domain, with remaining parts taken from reference TRBV11-2 and TRBJ2-7, reads EAGVAQSPRYKIIEKRQSVAFWCNPISGHATLYWYQQILGQGPKLLIQFQNNGVVDDSQLPKDRFSAERLKGVDSTLKIQPAKLEDSAVYLCASSLVIGATYEQYFGPGTRLTVT.

The sample holds one count of this clonotype. The chain is built from TRBV5-1 and TRBJ2-1, with 11 bases aligning to TRBD2. J was trimmed by 10 bases and V by 0 bases; bases with no gene match: 6. Per the germline V gene, CDR1 is SGHRS and CDR2 is YFSETQ. There are 15 residues in the CDR3. The CDR3 DNA reads as TGCGCCAGCAGCTTGGGTAGCGGGGGGGCGGGCGAGCAGTTCTTC. It yields the protein CASSLGSGGAGEQFF. Full variable domain (remainder filled in from reference TRBV5-1 and TRBJ2-1): KAGVTQTPRYLIKTRGQQVTLSCSPISGHRSVSWYQQTPGQGLQFLFEYFSETQRNKGNFPGRFSGRQFSNSRSEMNVSTLELGDSALYLCASSLGSGGAGEQFFGPGTRLTVL.

Comments on this clonotype: A much larger clone lies one base from this, so it may be a read error. J is TRBJ2-7 and V is TRBV7-2, with D possibly matching TRBD1 (6 bases). Germline loops: CDR1 SGHTA, CDR2 FQGNSA. V was clipped by 2 bases and J by 7 bases, with 15 bases between them. The length of the CDR3 is 14 residues. The CDR3 loop is CASSLRGSYNEQYF. The CDR3 DNA reads TGTGCCAGCAGCTTAAGGGGGTCCTACAATGAGCAGTACTTC.

This clonotype was observed many times. The rearrangement links TRBV7-2 to TRBJ2-7; D ambiguous. The germline V gene has CDR1 SGHTA and CDR2 FQGNSA. Trimming removed 5 bases at V and 4 bases at J, with 12 bases between. This CDR3 comprises 13 residues. CDR3 loop: CASSPSPPYEQYF. Written as DNA, the CDR3 is TGTGCCAGCAGCCCGTCCCCACCGTACGAGCAGTACTTC.

This clonotype has more than one count but fewer than ten. The V call is TRBV25-1, the J call TRBJ2-3; 7 bases align to TRBD1. Germline lookup yields CDR1 MGHDK and CDR2 SYGVNS. The CDR3 spans 15 residues. V trimming: 7 bases; J trimming: 4 bases; junction bases outside the gene matches: 11. CDR3 nucleotide sequence: TGTGCCAGCAATCCCGCGACAGGGAACCCAGATACGCAGTATTTT. It yields the protein CASNPATGNPDTQYF.

This clonotype appeared a few times. V gene TRBV2 combines with J gene TRBJ1-1, with D possibly TRBD1 on 5 matching bases. With 4 bases removed from V and 5 bases from J, the gap between germline ends came to 17 bases. Germline-derived CDR1 and CDR2 are SNHLY and FYNNEI. There are 15 residues in the CDR3. This CDR3 is CASSVTGPGETEAFF. The CDR3 nucleotides read TGTGCCAGCAGTGTAACGGGACCCGGGGAGACTGAAGCTTTCTTT.

The gene calls are TRBV12-3 or TRBV12-4 and TRBJ2-3, with D hard to call. V lost 2 bases to trimming and J lost 2 bases, with 11 bases between them. The CDR3 runs 15 residues. The CDR3: CASSLWNSPTDTQYF. The DNA for the CDR3 is TGTGCCAGCAGTTTATGGAATTCTCCCACAGATACGCAGTATTTT.